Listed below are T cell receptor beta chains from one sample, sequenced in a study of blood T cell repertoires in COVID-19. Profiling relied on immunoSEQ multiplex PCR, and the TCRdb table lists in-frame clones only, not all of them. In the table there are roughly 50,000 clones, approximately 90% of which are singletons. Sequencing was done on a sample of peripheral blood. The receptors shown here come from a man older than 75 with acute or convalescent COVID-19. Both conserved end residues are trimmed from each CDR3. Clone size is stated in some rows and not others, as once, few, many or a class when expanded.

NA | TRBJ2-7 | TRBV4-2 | ASSQDLGEAYEQY
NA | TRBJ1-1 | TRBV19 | ASSNPWRQGMNTEAF
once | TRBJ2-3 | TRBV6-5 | ASRSSTDTQY
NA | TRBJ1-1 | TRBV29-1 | SAQDRAGNTEAF
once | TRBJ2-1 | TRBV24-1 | ATSDSRTGGGNEQF
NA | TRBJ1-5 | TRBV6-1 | ASSDPPQPQH
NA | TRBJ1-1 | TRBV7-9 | ASLGRGAEAF
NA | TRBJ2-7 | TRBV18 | ASSLDRWSSYEQY
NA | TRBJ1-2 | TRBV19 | ASSKDRALNYGYT
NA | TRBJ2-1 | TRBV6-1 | ASSEVGGNEQF
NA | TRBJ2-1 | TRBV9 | ASSVVGGFSYNEQF
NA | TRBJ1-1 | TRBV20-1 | SVTGGQAF
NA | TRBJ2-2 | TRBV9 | ASSPRQLNTGELF
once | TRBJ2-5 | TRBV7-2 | ASSTRASQETQY
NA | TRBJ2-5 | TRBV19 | ASSLAGGETQY
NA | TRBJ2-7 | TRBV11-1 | ASSSQAYEQY
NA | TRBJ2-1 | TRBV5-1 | ASSSTPGSYNEQF
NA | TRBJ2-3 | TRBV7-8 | ASSPTGGGNTDTQY
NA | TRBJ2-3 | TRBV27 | ASRPIMDTQY
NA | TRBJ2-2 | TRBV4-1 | ASSQVISKTNTGELF
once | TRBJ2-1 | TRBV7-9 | ASIPGGVYNEQF
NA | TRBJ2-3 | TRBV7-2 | ASSLAGGPGTDTQY
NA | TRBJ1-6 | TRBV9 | ASSYGGSSYNSPLH
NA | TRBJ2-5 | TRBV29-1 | SGGTAHQETQY
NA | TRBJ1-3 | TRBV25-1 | ASRGQTTGNTIY
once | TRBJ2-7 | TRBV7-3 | ASSIGQGAYEQY
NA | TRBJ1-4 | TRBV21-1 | ASSQCQWTGVEKLF
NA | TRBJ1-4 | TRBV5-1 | ASSREPNRGRRTYEKLF